This entry lists 26 T cell receptor beta chains sequenced from one sample in a study of T cells in Graves' hyperthyroidism and ophthalmopathy. Template material for amplifying TCR beta CDR3 regions consisted of RNA transcripts. During a first-round RT-PCR of the TCR CDR3, the HTBI primer set was used. TCRdb itself ran the multiplex PCR reads through MiXCR, one entry per CDR3 protein. Counted here are more than 550,000 distinct CDR3 sequences, around a sixth occurring once; the ten biggest clones make up around 15%. Sequenced input: blood. Receptors originate from a man between 45 and 60 years old with Graves' hyperthyroidism.

In this sample, this clonotype turned up many times. The genes are TRBV10-2 and TRBJ1-6, with TRBD1 as a possible D gene (6 bases). V was pared by 3 bases and J by 9 bases, with 15 bases between. The CDR3 loop spans 15 amino acids. Germline loops: CDR1 WSHSY, CDR2 SAAADI. CDR3 DNA: TGCGCCAGCAGTGACCGGACAGTCGGTCGTTCACCCCTCCACTTT. It yields the protein CASSDRTVGRSPLHF.

This clonotype was found many times. This chain links TRBV6-2 or TRBV6-3 with TRBJ2-6; no clear D gene. Trimming shortened V by 6 bases and J by 0 bases, and 9 bases separated the two germline ends. The length of the CDR3 is 15 residues. Germline values: CDR1 MNHEY, CDR2 SVGEGT. For the CDR3, the DNA is TGTGCCAGCAGCTATTTCGACTCTGGGGCCAACGTCCTGACTTTC. Encoded protein: CASSYFDSGANVLTF.

The sample holds many counts of this clonotype. The genes are TRBV2 and TRBJ2-1, with 8 bases lining up with TRBD2. The CDR3 runs to 14 residues. With V trimmed by 7 bases and J by 6 bases, 8 bases remained unmatched. The germline CDR1 and CDR2 sequences are SNHLY and FYNNEI. The CDR3 nucleotides are TGTGCCAGCAAAGCCGGGACTAGTGGCAATGAGCAGTTCTTC. This sequence encodes CASKAGTSGNEQFF.

This clonotype was seen many times. The chain recombines TRBV28 with TRBJ2-1, with D uncertain. The CDR3 contains 14 residues. From germline, CDR1 is MDHEN and CDR2 SYDVKM. The V end was cut by 7 bases, the J end by 4 bases, with 14 bases between. The CDR3 spells CASTLQEQYNEQFF. The CDR3 DNA follows: TGTGCCAGCACCTTGCAGGAGCAGTACAATGAGCAGTTCTTC.

The CDR3 sequence is CASSYGGPDYEQYF. CDR3 sequence (DNA): TGTGCCAGCAGTTACGGGGGGCCAGACTACGAGCAGTACTTC. The chain joins TRBV6-5 to TRBJ2-7, with D possibly called TRBD1 or TRBD2 (6 bases each). The ends were cut back, 2 bases at V and 3 bases at J, with 11 bases in the middle. Germline V CDR1 and CDR2: MNHEY, SVGAGI. The CDR3 loop spans 14 amino acids.

This clonotype has at least ten counts. The V gene is TRBV28, the J gene TRBJ1-1; the D is unclear. The ends were cut back, 3 bases at V and 6 bases at J, with 14 bases in the middle. The CDR3 is 14 residues long. CDR1 and CDR2 from the germline V gene are MDHEN and SYDVKM. The DNA for the CDR3 is TGTGCCAGCAGTTTTAGAGGGCTTCCCGCTGAAGCTTTCTTT. This gives the protein CASSFRGLPAEAFF.

Points on this clonotype: A read error may explain this, as a much larger clone is one base away. The gene calls are TRBV3-1 and TRBJ2-5; 9 bases map to TRBD1. CDR1 is LGHDT and CDR2 is YNNKEL in the germline V gene (reference sequence). CDR3 length: 14 amino acids. V lost 7 bases and J lost 9; bases outside the gene matches: 12. The CDR3: CASNSGQGMESQYF. The CDR3 DNA follows: TGTGCCAGCAATAGCGGACAGGGGATGGAGTCCCAGTACTTC.

This clonotype was seen ten or more times. J is TRBJ2-7 and V is TRBV6-1; D may be TRBD2 (6 bases). The germline CDR1 and CDR2 sequences are MNHNS and SASEGT. V dropped 5 bases and J dropped 0 bases, with 14 bases sitting between them. This CDR3 region has 15 residues. CDR3 protein: CASSPSSGRSYEQYF. CDR3 nucleotides: TGTGCCAGCAGTCCCTCCAGCGGGCGCTCCTACGAGCAGTACTTC.

This clonotype was counted at least ten times. The rearrangement uses TRBV12-3 or TRBV12-4 and TRBJ2-3; D not resolved. CDR3 length equals 15 residues. Trimming took 3 bases from V and 3 from J, leaving 13 bases between them. CDR3 region: CASSFFKGSTDTQYF. CDR3 nucleotide sequence: TGTGCCAGCAGTTTTTTCAAGGGAAGTACAGATACGCAGTATTTT.

This clonotype was counted many times. The chain uses TRBV9 and TRBJ2-5; D call uncertain. V lost 4 bases and J 4 bases, leaving 17 bases between the germline ends. The CDR3 totals 15 residues. Germline-derived CDR1 and CDR2 are SGDLS and YYNGEE. DNA of the CDR3: TGTGCCAGCAGCTTGACTGACGGAAGAGGAGAGACCCAGTACTTC. It yields the protein CASSLTDGRGETQYF.

This clonotype was observed many times. This chain joins TRBV11-1 and TRBJ2-7, with 8 nucleotides matching TRBD1. The V segment lost 2 bases and the J segment 6 bases; nucleotides outside the gene matches: 9. Germline loops: CDR1 SGHAT, CDR2 FQDESV (reference sequence). The CDR3 spans 15 residues. The CDR3 DNA reads TGTGCCAGCAGCTTAAGGACAGGGTACCTAACCGAGCAGTACTTC. Protein: CASSLRTGYLTEQYF.

This clonotype was seen many times. The rearrangement uses TRBV18 and TRBJ2-1; the D gene is possibly TRBD2 (5 bases). CDR3 size: 13 residues. The V gene lost 0 bases and the J gene lost 12 bases, with 12 bases spanning the gap. CDR1 is KGHSH and CDR2 is LQKENI in the germline V gene. The CDR3 loop is CASSPPAVRVQFF. CDR3 nucleotides: TGTGCCAGCTCACCACCAGCGGTCCGTGTGCAGTTCTTC. Full variable domain (outside the CDR3, taken from reference TRBV18 and TRBJ2-1): NAGVMQNPRHLVRRRGQEARLRCSPMKGHSHVYWYRQLPEEGLKFMVYLQKENIIDESGMPKERFSAEFPKEGPSILRIQQVVRGDSAAYFCASSPPAVRVQFFGPGTRLTVL.

The genes are TRBV25-1 and TRBJ2-7; a weak D match, TRBD2 (6 bases). Germline V gene data show CDR1 as MGHDK and CDR2 as SYGVNS. There are 14 residues in the CDR3. V lost 7 bases to trimming and J lost 5 bases, with 18 bases between them. The CDR3 bases are TGTGCCAGCAACGTGGGAGGTCCCGGCCACGAGCAGTACTTC. Protein sequence: CASNVGGPGHEQYF.

The J gene is TRBJ2-1, the V gene TRBV6-5; 9 bases are shared with TRBD1. This CDR3 is 14 amino acids long. Per germline, CDR1 MNHEY and CDR2 SVGAGI. Trimming cost V 3 bases and J 9 bases; bases outside gene matches: 6. The chain's CDR3 is CASSYRRTGAEQFF. The CDR3 DNA reads TGTGCCAGCAGTTATCGGCGGACAGGGGCTGAGCAGTTCTTC.

This clonotype was counted between two and nine times. The chain uses TRBV19 and TRBJ2-5; 11 bases match TRBD2. V lost 5 bases and J lost 1; bases outside the gene matches: 12. The germline V gene has CDR1 LNHDA and CDR2 SQIVND (reference sequence). The CDR3 length is 18 residues. The CDR3 here is CASSLAGGHAVIQETQYF. CDR3 DNA sequence: TGTGCCAGTAGTTTAGCGGGAGGGCACGCGGTGATCCAAGAGACCCAGTACTTC.

The sample holds many counts of this clonotype. The rearrangement uses TRBV7-2 and TRBJ2-7, with 13 bases matching TRBD2. From germline, CDR1 is SGHTA and CDR2 FQGNSA. Losses at the gene ends were 5 bases for V and 0 bases for J; bases not matched to a gene: 10. The CDR3 sequence is 18 residues long. In DNA form, the CDR3 reads TGTGCCAGCAGCCCGAGGACTAGCGGGAGTTTGGGCTCCTACGAGCAGTACTTC. Translated: CASSPRTSGSLGSYEQYF.

This clonotype was observed a single time. A single base separates this from a much larger clone, so it may be a read error. The chain joins TRBV28 to TRBJ2-2; no firm D call. This CDR3 spans 12 amino acids. Germline V gives CDR1 MDHEN, CDR2 SYDVKM. Trimming took off 8 bases at V and 14 bases at J, with 18 bases between the two ends. The CDR3 DNA is TGTGCCAGCGCAATCGAGACCGGGTTCCTGTTTTTT. This encodes CASAIETGFLFF.

The chain carries TRBV6-5 and TRBJ1-3, with D possibly TRBD1 on 6 matching bases. V lost 0 bases to trimming and J lost 7 bases, with 13 bases between them. Germline V gene data show CDR1 as MNHEY and CDR2 as SVGAGI. The CDR3 has 15 amino acids. CDR3 residues: CASSYSGGLGNTIYF. CDR3 DNA: TGTGCCAGCAGTTACTCCGGGGGGCTTGGGAACACCATATATTTT.

This clonotype was recorded many times. This chain uses TRBV6-1 with TRBJ1-6, with a possible D match to TRBD1 (5 bases). The CDR3 contains 15 residues. The V end lost 7 bases, the J end lost 5 bases, and 15 bases lay between the germline ends. The germline V gene has CDR1 MNHNS and CDR2 SASEGT. The CDR3 DNA reads TGTGCCAGCAACTCGGGGGGAGCACATAATTCACCCCTCCACTTT. Protein product: CASNSGGAHNSPLHF.

This clonotype was seen repeatedly, ten times or more. The V and J genes are TRBV14 and TRBJ2-7, with D tentatively TRBD1 (5 bases). This CDR3 comprises 15 residues. Germline V gene data show CDR1 as SGHDN and CDR2 as FVKESK. Trimming stripped 0 bases from V and 4 bases from J, with 13 bases between. DNA for the CDR3: TGTGCCAGCAGCCAAGAGGGCAGGGTTTGGTACGAGCAGTACTTC. Residues: CASSQEGRVWYEQYF.

CDR3 amino acids: CASSFGLAEGSSYNEQFF. Here the CDR3 DNA reads TGCGCCAGCAGCTTTGGGCTAGCGGAGGGGAGCTCCTACAATGAGCAGTTCTTC. V gene TRBV5-1 combines with J gene TRBJ2-1; 7 nucleotides align to TRBD2. V was pared by 2 bases and J by 0 bases, with 11 bases of the junction left unmatched. The CDR3 extends over 18 amino acids. CDR1 is SGHRS and CDR2 is YFSETQ in the germline V gene. Supplemented by reference TRBV5-1 and TRBJ2-1, the full variable domain reads KAGVTQTPRYLIKTRGQQVTLSCSPISGHRSVSWYQQTPGQGLQFLFEYFSETQRNKGNFPGRFSGRQFSNSRSEMNVSTLELGDSALYLCASSFGLAEGSSYNEQFFGPGTRLTVL.

Comment on this clonotype: Sequence at one end of the junction differs from germline and may be a read error. V usage is TRBV6-2 or TRBV6-3 and J usage is TRBJ2-3; no definite D call. Germline V gene sequence: CDR1 MNHEY, CDR2 SVGEGT. This CDR3 has 13 amino acids. In nucleotides, the CDR3 is TGTGCCAGCAGTTACGGCGCCCCGCAGACGCGGTATTTT. This encodes CASSYGAPQTRYF.

This clonotype was seen ten or more times. The chain uses TRBV20-1 and TRBJ2-5; perhaps TRBD2 as D (5 bases). The CDR3 totals 15 residues. The V end lost 6 bases, the J end lost 2 bases, and 19 bases lay between the germline ends. Germline V gene sequence: CDR1 DFQATT, CDR2 SNEGSKA (reference sequence). The CDR3 loop is CSARRSSLNQETQYF. The DNA for the CDR3 is TGCAGTGCGAGGAGGTCTAGCCTTAATCAAGAGACCCAGTACTTC.

This clonotype was recorded at least ten times. J is TRBJ2-1 and V is TRBV2; 8 bases fit TRBD1. The germline CDR1 and CDR2 sequences are SNHLY and FYNNEI. The CDR3 runs to 15 residues. After removal of 6 bases from V and 2 bases from J, the junction contained 6 bases not matched to a gene. This chain's CDR3 is CASSVDRDPYNEQFF. CDR3 nucleotides: TGTGCCAGCAGCGTGGACAGGGACCCCTACAATGAGCAGTTCTTC.

A few counts support this clonotype. The chain links TRBV7-9 to TRBJ1-1; a possible D gene is TRBD1 (6 bases). This CDR3 region has 16 residues. Germline assignment: CDR1 SEHNR and CDR2 FQNEAQ (reference sequence). Trimming stripped 0 bases from V and 0 bases from J, with 11 bases between. CDR3 region: CASSLARQVMNTEAFF. CDR3 nucleotide sequence: TGTGCCAGCAGCTTAGCAAGACAGGTCATGAACACTGAAGCTTTCTTT.

In this sample, this clonotype turned up many times. The chain has TRBV10-3 and TRBJ2-1; 7 nucleotides agree with TRBD2. CDR3 length: 14 amino acids. CDR1 is ENHRY, CDR2 SYGVKD, per germline. J was trimmed by 4 bases and V by 7 bases; bases with no gene match: 7. CDR3 sequence reads: CAITAGDLYNEQFF. In DNA form, the CDR3 reads TGTGCCATCACGGCGGGAGACCTATACAATGAGCAGTTCTTC.